One and the same sample provided the 19 T cell receptor beta chains below, sequenced in a study of vaccination and CD4 T cells after COVID-19. The assay that was used to sequence DNA from cultured CD4+ T cells was the Oncomine TCR Beta short-read assay. A single record per CDR3 protein comes from TCRdb applying MiXCR to the PCR reads. The sample lists tens of thousands of distinct CDR3 sequences; less than 80% were seen once. These receptors lack a known antigen. Described treatment: approximately nine-day PBMC culture with coronavirus spike peptide pools or control peptides (ViraFEST assay). The sequenced sample was CD4+ T cells from blood, cultured in vitro. The receptors were sampled from a human donor who had recovered from COVID-19.

This chain connects TRBV28 to TRBJ2-7; 8 bases are shared with TRBD1. V dropped 1 base and J dropped 5; count of bases not matched to a gene: 1. Germline V gives CDR1 MDHEN, CDR2 SYDVKM. CDR3 length equals 13 residues. DNA for the CDR3: TGTGCCAGCAGTTTATCGGACAGGGACGAGCAGTACTTC. This gives the protein CASSLSDRDEQYF.

The chain employs TRBV28 and TRBJ2-5; perhaps D is TRBD1 or TRBD2 (6 bases each). The CDR3 contains 16 residues. The germline CDR1 and CDR2 sequences are MDHEN and SYDVKM. The ends were cut back, 2 bases at V and 6 bases at J, with 19 bases in the middle. CDR3 amino acids: CASSLPAGGAIKTQYF. For the CDR3, the DNA is TGTGCCAGCAGTTTACCAGCCGGGGGCGCGATAAAGACCCAGTACTTC.

This chain links TRBV15 with TRBJ1-1, with 9 bases aligning to TRBD1. Germline lookup yields CDR1 LNHNV and CDR2 YYDKDF (reference sequence). The CDR3 spans 13 residues. After removal of 0 bases from V and 12 bases from J, the junction contained 5 bases not matched to a gene. Written as DNA, the CDR3 is TGTGCCACCAGCAGAGAGGGGACAGGGAGGACTTTCTTT. It translates to CATSREGTGRTFF.

The chain couples TRBV11-3 to TRBJ2-1; TRBD2 aligns across 9 bases. V was clipped by 2 bases and J by 8 bases; unmatched bases: 7. The germline V gene encodes CDR1 SGHNT and CDR2 YENEEA. This CDR3 contains 15 residues. The DNA of the CDR3 is TGTGCCAGCAGCTTATGGGGCGGGAGGGTGTATGAGCAGTTCTTC. Its translation: CASSLWGGRVYEQFF.

This chain connects TRBV28 to TRBJ2-7; 9 bases map to TRBD1. The CDR3 is made up of 17 amino acids. Germline V gene lookup returns CDR1 MDHEN and CDR2 SYDVKM. The V and J ends lost 6 bases and 4 bases, in that order; junction bases with no gene match: 16. The CDR3: CASRFPPGTGSSYEQYF. In nucleotides, the CDR3 is TGTGCCAGCAGATTTCCCCCTGGGACAGGGTCTTCATACGAGCAGTACTTC.

This clonotype was detected only a few times. The genes are TRBV15 and TRBJ2-7, with unresolved D. V shed 4 bases and J shed 2 bases, with 15 bases lying between them. CDR1 and CDR2 from the germline V gene are LNHNV and YYDKDF (reference sequence). This CDR3 has 15 residues. The CDR3 is CATSKDGEPPYEQYF. The CDR3 bases are TGTGCCACCAGCAAAGATGGAGAGCCCCCCTACGAGCAGTACTTC.

V and J are TRBV30 and TRBJ1-5, with D hard to call. Trimming removed 4 bases from V and 5 bases from J, with 9 bases in between. The CDR3 contains 12 residues. CDR1 is GTSNPN, CDR2 SVGIG, per germline (reference sequence). Here the CDR3 reads CAWNLGDQPQHF. The CDR3, as DNA: TGTGCCTGGAATCTAGGCGATCAGCCCCAGCATTTT.

This clonotype was observed a few times. The rearrangement joins TRBV28 to TRBJ1-2, with 7 bases fitting TRBD1. This CDR3 is 14 amino acids long. V shed 10 bases, J shed 0 bases, and the junction held 8 bases outside the gene matches. Germline CDR1 and CDR2: MDHEN and SYDVKM. As DNA, the CDR3 is TGTGCCACCTCCAGTGGGACAGCTAACTATGGCTACACCTTC. It is translated as CATSSGTANYGYTF.

The chain carries TRBV20-1 and TRBJ1-1; tentative D call: TRBD1 (5 bases). The CDR3 has 12 amino acids. Germline CDR1 reads DFQATT; CDR2 reads SNEGSKA (reference sequence). Trimming removed 4 bases at V and 4 bases at J, with 10 bases between. DNA of the CDR3: TGCAGTGCTATTGGTGGGGGCACTGAAGCTTTCTTT. This encodes CSAIGGGTEAFF.

The J gene is TRBJ1-1, the V gene TRBV30; D is unresolved. V was clipped by 7 bases and J by 0 bases, with 12 bases between them. This CDR3 region has 13 residues. Germline assignment: CDR1 GTSNPN and CDR2 SVGIG (reference sequence). The CDR3 DNA is TGTGCCTCTAGTGGCCGCATGAACACTGAAGCTTTCTTT. This translates into CASSGRMNTEAFF. The whole variable domain, remainder taken from reference TRBV30 and TRBJ1-1, is SQTIHQWPATLVQPVGSPLSLECTVEGTSNPNLYWYRQAAGRGLQLLFYSVGIGQISSEVPQNLSASRPQDRQFILSSKKLLLSDSGFYLCASSGRMNTEAFFGQGTRLTVV.

The chain has TRBV19 and TRBJ2-7; D is possibly TRBD1 (5 bases). V shed 6 bases and J shed 1 base, with 16 bases lying between them. The CDR3 extends over 15 amino acids. Germline loops: CDR1 LNHDA, CDR2 SQIVND (reference sequence). CDR3 in amino acids: CASRGQLSGSYEQYF. The DNA for the CDR3 is TGTGCCAGTAGGGGGCAGCTTTCTGGATCCTACGAGCAGTACTTC.

V and J are TRBV6-2 or TRBV6-3 and TRBJ2-1; TRBD2 matches 11 bases. The V gene's germline CDR1 is MNHEY and CDR2 SVGEGT. The CDR3 sequence is 14 residues long. Trimming removed 6 bases from V and 8 bases from J; junction bases left unmatched: 6. The CDR3 coding sequence is TGTGCCAGCAGGAGTCTACTAGCGGGGGATGAGCAGTTCTTC. Translating gives CASRSLLAGDEQFF.

This CDR3 is CASSQRLASSEQFF. The CDR3, as DNA: TGTGCCAGCAGCCAACGGCTAGCGAGTAGTGAGCAGTTCTTC. The V and J genes are TRBV7-2 and TRBJ2-1, with D tentatively TRBD2 (6 bases). CDR3 length: 14 amino acids. Germline CDR1 reads SGHTA; CDR2 reads FQGNSA. V was cut by 5 bases and J by 9 bases, with 17 bases left in between.

The chain joins TRBV27 to TRBJ1-5, with a tentative D call TRBD1 (6 bases). V shed 3 bases and J shed 6 bases, with 21 bases lying between them. The CDR3 spans 17 residues. CDR1 is MNHEY and CDR2 is SMNVEV in the germline V gene (reference sequence). The CDR3 DNA follows: TGTGCCAGCAGTTTTTCCCAGGGGCAGGGGATGAGTCAGCCCCAGCATTTT. Amino acids: CASSFSQGQGMSQPQHF.

The gene calls are TRBV20-1 and TRBJ1-2; no reliable D call. The CDR3 is 10 residues long. The V end lost 5 bases, the J end lost 3 bases, and 4 bases lay between the germline ends. Looked up from germline, CDR1 is DFQATT and CDR2 is SNEGSKA (reference sequence). For the CDR3, the DNA is TGCAGTGCTTGGGACTATGGCTACACCTTC. This translates into CSAWDYGYTF.

The chain links TRBV20-1 to TRBJ1-5, with 10 bases aligning to TRBD1. V was pared by 1 base and J by 2 bases, with 8 bases of the junction left unmatched. The length of the CDR3 is 17 residues. The germline V gene encodes CDR1 DFQATT and CDR2 SNEGSKA (reference sequence). The CDR3 loop reads CSARGTGGAHGNQPQHF. The CDR3 nucleotides are TGCAGTGCTAGAGGGACAGGGGGAGCCCATGGCAATCAGCCCCAGCATTTT.

The V call is TRBV24-1, the J call TRBJ2-3, with a weak D call TRBD1 (6 bases). V lost 4 bases and J lost 1, with 14 bases in between. There are 16 residues in the CDR3. The germline gives CDR1 KGHDR, CDR2 SFDVKD. The CDR3, as DNA: TGTGCCACCAGTGACCTCAGGGGATTCGGCACAGATACGCAGTATTTT. It encodes CATSDLRGFGTDTQYF.

The chain carries TRBV24-1 and TRBJ1-2; 8 positions agree with TRBD1. Germline V lookup: CDR1 KGHDR, CDR2 SFDVKD. This CDR3 comprises 15 residues. With V trimmed by 4 bases and J by 8 bases, 11 bases remained unmatched. CDR3 coding DNA: TGTGCCACCAGTGAACCGACAGGGGACGGGCTAGGCTACACCTTC. It codes for CATSEPTGDGLGYTF.

In nucleotides, the CDR3 is TGTGCCAGTAGTATCCGGGAGACCTACGAGCAGTACTTC. It yields the protein CASSIRETYEQYF. V usage is TRBV19 and J usage is TRBJ2-7, with D possibly matching TRBD2 (6 bases). The CDR3 sequence is 13 residues long. Germline V gene data show CDR1 as LNHDA and CDR2 as SQIVND (reference sequence). V shed 3 bases and J shed 2 bases, with 8 bases lying between them. The variable domain in full, with the rest retrieved from reference TRBV19 and TRBJ2-7, is DGGITQSPKYLFRKEGQNVTLSCEQNLNHDAMYWYRQDPGQGLRLIYYSQIVNDFQKGDIAEGYSVSREKKESFPLTVTSAQKNPTAFYLCASSIRETYEQYFGPGTRLTVT.